This TCR beta chain was sequenced in a study of T-cell memory formation after mild COVID-19. TCRdb re-called the 5' RACE reads with MiXCR, one entry per CDR3 protein. The sample shows some 490,000 distinct CDR3 sequences, over 15% of them seen only once. V was cut by 7 bases and J by 2 bases, with 15 bases left in between. Looked up from germline, CDR1 is SEHNR and CDR2 is FQNEAQ (reference sequence). The CDR3 has 15 amino acids. The sample was PBMCs or a T cell subset sorted from them (not recorded which). The origin of this receptor is an adult woman who had mild COVID-19 (a few samples of this study predate the infection). Cell type and time point are not known. The chain recombines TRBV7-9 with TRBJ2-1; D might be TRBD1 (6 bases). The CDR3: CASTPEQGAYNEQFF. CDR3 DNA sequence: TGTGCCAGCACCCCTGAACAGGGAGCCTACAATGAGCAGTTCTTC.